This passage covers 23 T cell receptor beta chains from one sample sequenced in a study of read filtering for tumor transcriptome and immune sequencing (TCRdb year 2020). TCRdb records Illumina HiSeq 4000 as the sequencer. Starting from roughly 370 ng RNA, TCR libraries were constructed with the Immunoverse kit using molecular barcoded adaptors that cover the alpha/delta and beta/gamma chains. In-frame beta chains were kept once TCRdb had trimmed the public reads at Q25 with fastp and called clones with MiXCR. Rows are unified per CDR3 protein, each entry keeping the most common DNA and genes. In all, the sample holds around 140,000 distinct CDR3 sequences, and less than 15% of those were seen once. The ten largest clones take up just under 8.5% of the sample. Input material: a population of CD138-negative cells sorted from bone marrow. The cell subset or site label, as the study defines it: bone marrow mononuclear cells depleted of CD138+ plasma/myeloma cells by negative magnetic selection. These TCRs come from a donor over 35 with multiple myeloma.

This chain joins TRBV19 and TRBJ1-2; a weak D match, TRBD1 (6 bases). The V end lost 3 bases, the J end lost 2 bases, and 13 bases lay between the germline ends. From germline, CDR1 is LNHDA and CDR2 SQIVND (reference sequence). There are 15 residues in the CDR3. As DNA, the CDR3 is TGTGCCAGTAGTATTTCCCCGGACAGAAACTATGGCTACACCTTC. Amino acids: CASSISPDRNYGYTF.

This clonotype occurred many times. This chain connects TRBV9 to TRBJ1-1; TRBD1 aligns across 10 bases. The CDR3 has 18 residues. V dropped 3 bases and J dropped 5; count of bases not matched to a gene: 16. CDR1 is SGDLS and CDR2 is YYNGEE in the germline V gene. The CDR3 loop reads CASSARFEDRGSFTEAFF. DNA of the CDR3: TGTGCCAGCAGCGCCCGATTTGAGGACAGGGGGAGTTTTACTGAAGCTTTCTTT.

This clonotype appeared many times. The chain joins TRBV3-1 to TRBJ2-7, with 11 bases lining up with TRBD2. Trimming took 4 bases from V and 7 from J; bases not matched to a gene: 9. Germline CDR1 and CDR2: LGHDT and YNNKEL (reference sequence). This CDR3 comprises 15 residues. CDR3 bases: TGTGCCAGCAGCCTAGCCGGGACTAGCGGAGGAGAGCAGTACTTC. This codes for CASSLAGTSGGEQYF.

This clonotype was picked up many times. CDR3 sequence: CSAISGRAGNEQFF. The CDR3 nucleotides read TGCAGTGCAATTAGCGGGAGGGCCGGGAATGAGCAGTTCTTC. The chain links TRBV20-1 to TRBJ2-1, with 11 bases lining up with TRBD2. Trimming cost V 6 bases and J 7 bases; bases outside gene matches: 8. Looked up from germline, CDR1 is DFQATT and CDR2 is SNEGSKA (reference sequence). The CDR3 runs 14 residues.

Note on this clonotype: It may be a read error: a sequence one base away is much more abundant. The rearrangement uses TRBV11-2 and TRBJ2-1; possibly TRBD1 for D (5 bases). The CDR3 sequence is 14 residues long. CDR1 is SGHAT and CDR2 is FQNNGV in the germline V gene. CDR3 coding DNA: TGTGCCAGCAGCTTAGCAGACAGCTACAATGAGCAGTCCTTC. Protein sequence: CASSLADSYNEQSF.

This clonotype occurred many times. The rearrangement links TRBV7-3 to TRBJ2-1, with unresolved D. CDR3 size: 13 residues. V gave up 1 base and J gave up 15 bases, with 16 bases separating them. The germline V gene encodes CDR1 SGHTA and CDR2 FQGTGA. The CDR3 coding sequence is TGTGCCAGCAGCTTAATGAAGGCGGAAAAGGCGTTCTTC. Its protein product is CASSLMKAEKAFF.

This clonotype turned up a few times. The chain joins TRBV7-9 to TRBJ2-1; D call uncertain. Germline V gives CDR1 SEHNR, CDR2 FQNEAQ (reference sequence). This CDR3 is built from 13 residues. Deletions cut 2 bases from V and 8 bases from J, with 10 bases between. CDR3 residues: CASSLSRGDEQFF. The CDR3 DNA is TGTGCCAGCAGCTTAAGTCGTGGAGATGAGCAGTTCTTC.

This clonotype has a handful of counts. It may be a read error: a sequence one base away is much more abundant. It is likely a read error, because the conserved phenylalanine at the end of the CDR3 is missing. The V call is TRBV12-3 or TRBV12-4, the J call TRBJ2-3; 7 positions agree with TRBD2. V lost 5 bases and J lost 9; bases outside the gene matches: 11. This CDR3 spans 14 amino acids. CDR3 residues: CASSPATSSNTQYL. The CDR3 bases are TGTGCCAGCAGTCCCGCGACTAGCTCGAACACGCAGTATCTT.

This clonotype was recorded many times. The chain couples TRBV12-3 or TRBV12-4 to TRBJ2-1, with D uncertain. This CDR3 region has 13 residues. V lost 3 bases to trimming and J lost 8 bases, with 11 bases between them. CDR3 amino acids: CASSFGPTHEQFF. In nucleotides, the CDR3 is TGTGCCAGCAGTTTCGGCCCGACCCATGAGCAGTTCTTC.

This clonotype was seen ten or more times. The chain is built from TRBV4-3 and TRBJ2-3; 7 positions match TRBD2. Germline values: CDR1 LGHNA, CDR2 YSLEER. The CDR3 runs to 15 residues. With 3 bases clipped from V and 4 bases from J, the junction kept 7 bases outside the gene matches. This CDR3 is CASSQGRRGSDTQYF. CDR3 nucleotide sequence: TGCGCCAGCAGCCAGGGCCGGCGGGGGTCAGATACGCAGTATTTT.

This clonotype has at least ten counts. The J gene is TRBJ1-5, the V gene TRBV19, with 7 nucleotides matching TRBD1. This CDR3 contains 15 residues. Germline CDR1 is LNHDA and CDR2 is SQIVND (reference sequence). V shed 4 bases, J shed 6 bases, and the junction held 9 bases outside the gene matches. The CDR3 DNA is TGTGCCAGTAGTAGAAGACAGGGAGTGTCTCAGCCCCAGCATTTT. Translated: CASSRRQGVSQPQHF.

This clonotype was seen many times. The rearrangement links TRBV4-1 to TRBJ2-3, with TRBD2 matching over 8 bases. The CDR3 is 16 amino acids. The germline CDR1 and CDR2 sequences are MGHRA and YSYEKL. With 1 base clipped from V and 2 bases from J, the junction kept 5 bases outside the gene matches. CDR3: CASSQAGAGVTDTQYF. CDR3 coding DNA: TGCGCCAGCAGCCAAGCCGGAGCGGGGGTCACAGATACGCAGTATTTT.

This clonotype has ten or more counts. The chain combines TRBV4-2 with TRBJ2-3; 9 bases map to TRBD2. CDR3 length: 16 residues. The germline V gene has CDR1 LGHNA and CDR2 YNFKEQ. V gave up 4 bases and J gave up 6 bases; unmatched junction bases: 11. DNA of the CDR3: TGTGCCAGCAGCCCTATAGCGGGAGCGTTCTCCGATACGCAGTATTTT. Translated: CASSPIAGAFSDTQYF.

This clonotype was detected ten times or more. V and J are TRBV5-1 and TRBJ1-4; D remains unclear. V gave up 1 base and J gave up 6 bases, with 16 bases separating them. The CDR3 runs 16 residues. Germline V lookup: CDR1 SGHRS, CDR2 YFSETQ. The chain's CDR3 is CASSLSVGSLDEKLFF. DNA for the CDR3: TGCGCCAGCAGCTTGTCCGTTGGGAGTTTGGATGAAAAACTGTTTTTT. Full variable domain (remainder filled in from reference TRBV5-1 and TRBJ1-4): KAGVTQTPRYLIKTRGQQVTLSCSPISGHRSVSWYQQTPGQGLQFLFEYFSETQRNKGNFPGRFSGRQFSNSRSEMNVSTLELGDSALYLCASSLSVGSLDEKLFFGSGTQLSVL.

In its sample, this clonotype was seen many times. This chain links TRBV18 with TRBJ1-1; 7 nucleotides agree with TRBD1. Germline assignment: CDR1 KGHSH and CDR2 LQKENI. This CDR3 is built from 15 residues. After removal of 8 bases from V and 1 base from J, the junction contained 10 bases not matched to a gene. The CDR3 sequence: CASSPRQGRNTEAFF. The CDR3 DNA follows: TGTGCCAGCAGTCCCCGACAGGGCAGGAACACTGAAGCTTTCTTT.

As concerns this clonotype: With only one base between it and a far larger clone, this is likely a read error. V usage is TRBV7-2 and J usage is TRBJ2-5; the match to TRBD2 covers 7 bases. The CDR3 has 16 amino acids. V lost 1 base, J lost 11 bases, and 16 bases stayed unmatched. Germline CDR1 is SGHTA and CDR2 is FQGNSA. The CDR3 coding sequence is TGTGCCAGCAGCTTAGAAGAGGCAGCGGGGTACAATGAGCAGTACTTC. Its translation is CASSLEEAAGYNEQYF.

This clonotype occurred many times. The rearrangement joins TRBV3-1 to TRBJ1-1; the D is unclear. Per the germline V gene, CDR1 is LGHDT and CDR2 is YNNKEL (reference sequence). The CDR3 extends over 17 amino acids. Trimming took 4 bases from V and 0 from J, leaving 18 bases between them. The CDR3: CASSPITAGRMNTEAFF. DNA of the CDR3: TGTGCCAGCAGCCCTATTACCGCAGGCCGAATGAACACTGAAGCTTTCTTT. Filled out from reference TRBV3-1 and TRBJ1-1, the complete variable domain reads DTAVSQTPKYLVTQMGNDKSIKCEQNLGHDTMYWYKQDSKKFLKIMFSYNNKELIINETVPNRFSPKSPDKAHLNLHINSLELGDSAVYFCASSPITAGRMNTEAFFGQGTRLTVV.

The J gene is TRBJ2-2, the V gene TRBV7-3, with 9 bases identical to TRBD1. V lost 6 bases and J lost 2; bases outside the gene matches: 7. Germline assignment: CDR1 SGHTA and CDR2 FQGTGA. The CDR3 has 16 amino acids. CDR3 region: CASSLQGAVNTGELFF. DNA for the CDR3: TGTGCCAGCAGTCTACAGGGGGCTGTAAACACCGGGGAGCTGTTTTTT. The whole variable domain, filled in from reference TRBV7-3 and TRBJ2-2, reads GAGVSQTPSNKVTEKGKYVELRCDPISGHTALYWYRQSLGQGPEFLIYFQGTGAADDSGLPNDRFFAVRPEGSVSTLKIQRTERGDSAVYLCASSLQGAVNTGELFFGEGSRLTVL.

The table lists this clonotype with many counts. The gene calls are TRBV4-2 and TRBJ2-7, with a weak D call TRBD2 (6 bases). Germline V lookup: CDR1 LGHNA, CDR2 YNFKEQ. This CDR3 has 16 residues. Trimming took 3 bases from V and 7 from J, leaving 22 bases between them. Here the CDR3 DNA reads TGTGCCAGCAGCCATCCTTTCGGGAGTCCGGACTTTGAGCAGTACTTC. Encoded protein: CASSHPFGSPDFEQYF.

This clonotype was seen ten or more times. The chain has TRBV29-1 and TRBJ2-1; 10 positions match TRBD2. Per the germline V gene, CDR1 is SQVTM and CDR2 is ANQGSEA. Trimming removed 4 bases from V and 5 bases from J; junction bases left unmatched: 20. The CDR3 loop spans 19 amino acids. The CDR3 region is CSVGPNLIFRTSGDNEQFF. The CDR3 DNA reads TGCAGCGTTGGCCCTAATCTAATCTTTCGGACTAGCGGAGACAATGAGCAGTTCTTC.

At least ten counts were recorded for this clonotype. V is TRBV19 and J is TRBJ1-5; unclear D gene. CDR3 length: 14 amino acids. Trimming cost V 8 bases and J 3 bases, with 14 bases left between them. Germline CDR1 LNHDA, CDR2 SQIVND (reference sequence). This CDR3 reads CASQERRLNQPQHF. DNA for the CDR3: TGTGCCAGTCAAGAGCGACGTCTCAATCAGCCCCAGCATTTT.

This clonotype was seen repeatedly, ten times or more. V gene TRBV20-1 combines with J gene TRBJ2-7, with 12 nucleotides matching TRBD2. CDR3 length: 14 amino acids. J lost 3 bases, V lost 6 bases, and 6 bases had no gene match. Germline CDR1 is DFQATT and CDR2 is SNEGSKA (reference sequence). CDR3 sequence (DNA): TGCAGTGCCCAGCTAGCGGGAGGGGACTACGAGCAGTACTTC. This codes for CSAQLAGGDYEQYF.

To note about this clonotype: A much larger clone differs from this one at a single base, so this may be a read error. The chain recombines TRBV7-3 with TRBJ2-2; D is undetermined. The CDR3 covers 14 residues. Germline V lookup: CDR1 SGHTA, CDR2 FQGTGA. CDR3 sequence reads: CAGSLSRNTGELFF. CDR3 bases: TGTGCCGGCAGCTTAAGTCGGAACACCGGGGAGCTGTTTTTT. Variable domain in full (rest from reference TRBV7-3 and TRBJ2-2): GAGVSQTPSNKVTEKGKYVELRCDPISGHTALYWYRQSLGQGPEFLIYFQGTGAADDSGLPNDRFFAVRPEGSVSTLKIQRTERGDSAVYLCAGSLSRNTGELFFGEGSRLTVL.